This T cell receptor (beta chain) was documented in a study of regulatory T cells in long-lasting Graves disease. The time point: newly diagnosed GD, antithyroid drugs for less than 3 months. PBMCs were the source of the RNA used for TCR sequencing. V was trimmed by 5 bases and J by 0 bases, leaving 11 bases between them. The length of the CDR3 is 15 residues. CDR1 and CDR2 from the germline V gene are MNHEY and SVGEGT. Building of the TCR beta libraries involved iRepertoire HTBI primers and Arm-PCR of CDR3 regions. A single record per CDR3 protein comes from TCRdb applying MiXCR to the multiplex PCR reads. The sample records about 620,000 distinct CDR3 sequences, 16% being singletons. The same data also went into a second study, on T cells in Graves' hyperthyroidism and ophthalmopathy.

This TCR came from a woman aged 25 to 39 with Graves disease. This material consisted of peripheral blood mononuclear cells (PBMCs), taken at new diagnosis, from a patient treated with antithyroid drugs. The chain couples TRBV6-2 or TRBV6-3 to TRBJ2-1, with unresolved D. The CDR3 here is CASSDWASSYNEQFF. In DNA form, the CDR3 reads TGTGCCAGCAGTGATTGGGCGAGCTCCTACAATGAGCAGTTCTTC.